The 28 T cell receptor beta chains listed next were all sequenced from one sample in a study of blood T cell repertoires in COVID-19. Data came from immunoSEQ multiplex PCR; TCRdb stores just in-frame clones and leaves some out. The sample contains 130,000 to 150,000 clones, 84% of which appear only once. Source material: peripheral blood. The receptor source for this set is a woman aged 50 to 65 in a cohort sampled during active or convalescent COVID-19.

The V call is TRBV7-9, the J call TRBJ2-3; the D is unclear. Germline V gene lookup returns CDR1 SEHNR and CDR2 FQNEAQ (reference sequence). The CDR3 sequence is 14 residues long. Deletions cut 1 base from V and 2 bases from J, with 7 bases between. For the CDR3, the DNA is TGTGCCAGCAGCTTAGATGCGAACACAGATACGCAGTATTTT. Translation: CASSLDANTDTQYF.

The chain carries TRBV30 and TRBJ1-2; D call uncertain. CDR3 size: 16 residues. Trimming removed 6 bases at V and 4 bases at J, with 24 bases between. Germline loops: CDR1 GTSNPN, CDR2 SVGIG (reference sequence). CDR3 sequence (DNA): TGTGCCTGCGCTCCAACCGGGTATATATGGGTCTATGGCTACACCTTC. It yields the protein CACAPTGYIWVYGYTF.

The rearrangement links TRBV2 to TRBJ2-2; possible D gene TRBD2, 6 bases. Trimming took 6 bases from V and 4 from J, leaving 12 bases between them. The CDR3 sequence is 14 residues long. The germline CDR1 and CDR2 sequences are SNHLY and FYNNEI. The CDR3 loop is CASSGTQATGELFF. The CDR3 nucleotides read TGTGCCAGCAGCGGGACTCAAGCCACCGGGGAGCTGTTTTTT.

V usage is TRBV5-4 and J usage is TRBJ2-5; 8 positions match TRBD2. From germline, CDR1 is SGHNT and CDR2 YYREEE (reference sequence). The V segment lost 2 bases and the J segment 4 bases; nucleotides outside the gene matches: 1. The CDR3 spans 13 residues. As DNA, the CDR3 is TGTGCCAGCAGCTTCCGGGGGGGAGAGACCCAGTACTTC. It translates to CASSFRGGETQYF.

The rearrangement joins TRBV21-1 to TRBJ2-7; TRBD1, the D gene given by the table, was not confirmed from the DNA. TRBV21-1 is classified as a pseudogene. CDR3 length: 11 amino acids. The CDR3 loop reads CAVQGDREQYF. The CDR3, as DNA: TGTGCCGTACAGGGGGATCGCGAGCAGTACTTC.

V usage is TRBV15 and J usage is TRBJ1-4; 10 positions match TRBD1. V shed 1 base, J shed 5 bases, and the junction held 1 base outside the gene matches. The CDR3 is 15 residues long. The germline CDR1 and CDR2 sequences are LNHNV and YYDKDF (reference sequence). The CDR3 spells CATSRGGQGNEKLFF. In DNA form, the CDR3 reads TGTGCCACCAGCAGAGGGGGACAGGGGAATGAAAAACTGTTTTTT.

J is TRBJ2-6 and V is TRBV2; a weak D match, TRBD1 (6 bases). Looked up from germline, CDR1 is SNHLY and CDR2 is FYNNEI. This CDR3 is built from 15 residues. V was pared by 7 bases and J by 3 bases, with 13 bases between. The CDR3 nucleotides read TGTGCCAGCATCTACAGGGCGCGTGGGGCCAACGTCCTGACTTTC. Amino acids: CASIYRARGANVLTF. Variable domain in full (rest from reference TRBV2 and TRBJ2-6): EPEVTQTPSHQVTQMGQEVILRCVPISNHLYFYWYRQILGQKVEFLVSFYNNEISEKSEIFDDQFSVERPDGSNFTLKIRSTKLEDSAMYFCASIYRARGANVLTFGAGSRLTVL.

The V and J genes are TRBV11-3 and TRBJ2-1; TRBD1 matches 8 bases. Germline assignment: CDR1 SGHNT and CDR2 YENEEA. This CDR3 is built from 14 residues. V shed 5 bases and J 7 bases; nucleotides not matched to a gene: 7. CDR3 protein: CASSHQGARNEQFF. CDR3 in DNA: TGTGCCAGCAGCCATCAGGGGGCGCGTAATGAGCAGTTCTTC.

This clone is labeled medium-sized (0.01 to 0.1%). The DNA for the CDR3 is TGTGCCAGCAGGGGCACAGGGGCCAATGAGCAGTTCTTC. This sequence encodes CASRGTGANEQFF. V gene TRBV25-1 combines with J gene TRBJ2-1, with 7 bases fitting TRBD1. The V and J ends lost 6 bases and 6 bases, in that order; junction bases with no gene match: 5. Germline values: CDR1 MGHDK, CDR2 SYGVNS. This CDR3 spans 13 amino acids.

The V and J genes are TRBV5-1 and TRBJ2-5; 11 positions match TRBD2. Germline lookup yields CDR1 SGHRS and CDR2 YFSETQ. The CDR3 loop spans 15 amino acids. The ends lost 3 bases at V and 5 bases at J; junction bases unmatched: 6. The CDR3 reads CASSSLAGAGETQYF. The CDR3 nucleotides are TGCGCCAGCAGCTCACTAGCGGGGGCCGGGGAGACCCAGTACTTC.

The CDR3 DNA reads TGTGCCGTTCGGAATTCAGGGGGATTTCAGCCCCAGCATTTT. Protein product: CAVRNSGGFQPQHF. J is TRBJ1-5 and V is TRBV28; the match to TRBD1 covers 7 bases. The length of the CDR3 is 14 residues. Germline lookup yields CDR1 MDHEN and CDR2 SYDVKM. With V trimmed by 11 bases and J by 6 bases, 13 bases remained unmatched.

In its sample, this clone was seen once. V usage is TRBV4-3 and J usage is TRBJ1-4, with D hard to call. Germline V gene sequence: CDR1 LGHNA, CDR2 YSLEER. V was pared by 0 bases and J by 0 bases, with 5 bases between. The length of the CDR3 is 15 residues. The CDR3 nucleotides read TGCGCCAGCAGCCAAGATCCAGCAACTAATGAAAAACTGTTTTTT. Amino acid sequence: CASSQDPATNEKLFF.

The CDR3 bases are TGCGCCAGCAGCCCCGACAGAGATAATTCACCCCTCCACTTT. Protein sequence: CASSPDRDNSPLHF. V usage is TRBV5-1 and J usage is TRBJ1-6; a weak D match, TRBD1 (5 bases). The CDR3 is 14 amino acids. V was clipped by 4 bases and J by 5 bases, with 10 bases between them. Per the germline V gene, CDR1 is SGHRS and CDR2 is YFSETQ.

The gene calls are TRBV19 and TRBJ1-5; D uncertain. Per germline, CDR1 LNHDA and CDR2 SQIVND (reference sequence). This CDR3 spans 15 amino acids. Trimming cost V 1 base and J 0 bases, with 7 bases left between them. CDR3 sequence (DNA): TGTGCCAGTAGTATAGGGCAGTATAGCAATCAGCCCCAGCATTTT. Amino acids: CASSIGQYSNQPQHF.

This sequence joins TRBV19 and TRBJ1-2, with D possibly being TRBD1 (5 bases). There are 15 residues in the CDR3. The ends were cut back, 1 base at V and 3 bases at J, with 12 bases in the middle. Germline CDR1 is LNHDA and CDR2 is SQIVND (reference sequence). For the CDR3, the DNA is TGTGCCAGTAGTATAGGGGCAGGGTTGGACTATGGCTACACCTTC. This encodes CASSIGAGLDYGYTF.

This chain joins TRBV4-1 and TRBJ2-3, with 10 bases aligning to TRBD2. The CDR3 extends over 18 amino acids. The V segment lost 0 bases and the J segment 6 bases; nucleotides outside the gene matches: 12. Germline values: CDR1 MGHRA, CDR2 YSYEKL. The DNA of the CDR3 is TGCGCCAGCAGCCAAGATGGATCTAGCGGGGGAGGGGGTGATACGCAGTATTTT. This gives the protein CASSQDGSSGGGGDTQYF.

CDR3 loop: CASSIVGTGQGAQHF. CDR3 nucleotides: TGTGCCAGTAGTATAGTGGGGACAGGGCAGGGTGCCCAGCATTTT. The chain employs TRBV19 and TRBJ1-5, with 9 nucleotides matching TRBD1. This CDR3 comprises 15 residues. Germline V gene lookup returns CDR1 LNHDA and CDR2 SQIVND (reference sequence). J gave up 11 bases and V 1 base, and 9 bases lay outside the gene matches. Looking up the rest from reference TRBV19 and TRBJ1-5 gives the full variable domain: DGGITQSPKYLFRKEGQNVTLSCEQNLNHDAMYWYRQDPGQGLRLIYYSQIVNDFQKGDIAEGYSVSREKKESFPLTVTSAQKNPTAFYLCASSIVGTGQGAQHFGDGTRLSIL.

This clone was counted between two and nine times. V usage is TRBV5-6 and J usage is TRBJ2-3, with 15 bases fitting TRBD2. V gave up 4 bases and J gave up 3 bases; unmatched junction bases: 3. This CDR3 has 16 amino acids. Germline V gene lookup returns CDR1 SGHDT and CDR2 YYEEEE. The CDR3 DNA sequence: TGTGCCAGCAGCGACGGACTAGCGGGAGGGACAGATACGCAGTATTTT. This codes for CASSDGLAGGTDTQYF.

The sample holds one count of this clone. The genes are TRBV19 and TRBJ1-3; 9 nucleotides match TRBD1. J lost 0 bases, V lost 9 bases, and 6 bases had no gene match. This CDR3 comprises 15 residues. Germline CDR1 and CDR2: LNHDA and SQIVND (reference sequence). The chain's CDR3 is CASKTGGYSGNTIYF. The CDR3 DNA sequence: TGTGCCAGCAAAACAGGGGGCTACTCTGGAAACACCATATATTTT.

This clone was counted between two and nine times. V is TRBV9 and J is TRBJ2-7; maybe TRBD2 (5 bases). Germline values: CDR1 SGDLS, CDR2 YYNGEE. V lost 0 bases and J 1 base, leaving 8 bases between the germline ends. This CDR3 spans 14 amino acids. The CDR3 protein is CASSVAAESYEQYF. The CDR3 DNA reads TGTGCCAGCAGCGTAGCAGCGGAATCCTACGAGCAGTACTTC.

The V gene is TRBV5-1, the J gene TRBJ2-3; 14 bases are a match to TRBD2. Trimming took 3 bases from V and 6 from J; bases not matched to a gene: 6. Germline CDR1 reads SGHRS; CDR2 reads YFSETQ. The CDR3 runs to 16 residues. CDR3 bases: TGCGCCAGCAGCTCGGGACTAGCGGGGGCCGGGGATACGCAGTATTTT. It is translated as CASSSGLAGAGDTQYF.

The chain uses TRBV5-1 and TRBJ2-5; TRBD1 matches 8 bases. The CDR3 runs to 14 residues. Trimming cost V 4 bases and J 3 bases; bases outside gene matches: 5. CDR1 is SGHRS, CDR2 YFSETQ, per germline. CDR3 amino acids: CASSKQGDEETQYF. CDR3 DNA: TGCGCCAGCAGCAAACAGGGGGACGAAGAGACCCAGTACTTC.

The genes are TRBV5-1 and TRBJ2-1; 7 nucleotides line up with TRBD1. Germline CDR1 is SGHRS and CDR2 is YFSETQ. V lost 8 bases, J lost 4 bases, and 9 bases stayed unmatched. The CDR3 covers 14 residues. This chain's CDR3 is CASSRDSDYNEQFF. The CDR3 DNA is TGCGCCAGTTCACGGGACAGCGATTACAATGAGCAGTTCTTC.

This chain joins TRBV6-5 and TRBJ2-7, with 9 nucleotides matching TRBD1. Germline V CDR1 and CDR2: MNHEY, SVGAGI. This CDR3 is built from 15 residues. After removal of 0 bases from V and 2 bases from J, the junction contained 2 bases not matched to a gene. CDR3 bases: TGTGCCAGCAGTTACTCGGGACAGGGCACCTACGAGCAGTACTTC. It codes for CASSYSGQGTYEQYF.

As concerns this clone: This sample includes further DNA sequences coding for the same CDR3. V and J are TRBV7-3 and TRBJ2-2; 7 bases align to TRBD2. The CDR3 has 15 amino acids. Looked up from germline, CDR1 is SGHTA and CDR2 is FQGTGA. J was trimmed by 0 bases and V by 7 bases; bases with no gene match: 5. The CDR3 here is CASTWGGANTGELFF. The DNA for the CDR3 is TGTGCCAGCACTTGGGGGGGGGCGAACACCGGGGAGCTGTTTTTT.

The V call is TRBV19, the J call TRBJ1-2, with TRBD1 identical over 7 bases. V lost 4 bases and J lost 6; bases outside the gene matches: 5. This CDR3 is 13 amino acids long. CDR1 and CDR2 (germline): LNHDA, SQIVND (reference sequence). The CDR3 reads CASSKRTGDGYTF. The CDR3 coding sequence is TGTGCCAGTAGTAAAAGGACAGGCGATGGCTACACCTTC.

This chain uses TRBV5-1 with TRBJ2-7; D is unclear. The CDR3 length is 16 residues. V dropped 0 bases and J dropped 0 bases, with 13 bases sitting between them. Looked up from germline, CDR1 is SGHRS and CDR2 is YFSETQ. The CDR3 is CASSLEFSAVSYEQYF. CDR3 DNA sequence: TGCGCCAGCAGCTTGGAGTTTTCCGCAGTCTCCTACGAGCAGTACTTC.

For the CDR3, the DNA is TGTGCCAGCAGTTACGGCCCGGACAGGGTACGTGAGCAGTACTTC. Its protein is CASSYGPDRVREQYF. The genes are TRBV6-2 or TRBV6-3 and TRBJ2-7; 8 bases are shared with TRBD1. CDR1 is MNHEY and CDR2 is SVGEGT in the germline V gene. Germline trimming cut 2 bases from V and 7 bases from J; bases unmatched to any gene: 10. The CDR3 has 15 amino acids.